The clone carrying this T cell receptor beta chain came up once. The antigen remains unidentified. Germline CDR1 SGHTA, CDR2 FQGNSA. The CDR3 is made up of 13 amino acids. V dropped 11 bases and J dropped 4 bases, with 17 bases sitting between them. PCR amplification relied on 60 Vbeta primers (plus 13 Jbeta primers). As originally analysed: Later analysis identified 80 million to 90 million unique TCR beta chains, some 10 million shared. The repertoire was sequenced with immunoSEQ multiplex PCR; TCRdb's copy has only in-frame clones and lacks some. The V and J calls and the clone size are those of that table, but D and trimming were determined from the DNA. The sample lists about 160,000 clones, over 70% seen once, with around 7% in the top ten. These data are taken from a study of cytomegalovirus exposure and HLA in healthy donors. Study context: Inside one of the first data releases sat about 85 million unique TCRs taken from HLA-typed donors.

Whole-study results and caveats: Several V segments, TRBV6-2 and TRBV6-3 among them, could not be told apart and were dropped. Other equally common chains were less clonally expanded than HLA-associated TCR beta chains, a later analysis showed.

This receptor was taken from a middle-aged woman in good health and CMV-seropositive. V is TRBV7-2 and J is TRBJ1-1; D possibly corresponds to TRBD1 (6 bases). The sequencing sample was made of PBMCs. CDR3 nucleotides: TGTGCCTGCAACGCCCAGACAGGCACTGAAGCTTTCTTT. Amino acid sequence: CACNAQTGTEAFF.